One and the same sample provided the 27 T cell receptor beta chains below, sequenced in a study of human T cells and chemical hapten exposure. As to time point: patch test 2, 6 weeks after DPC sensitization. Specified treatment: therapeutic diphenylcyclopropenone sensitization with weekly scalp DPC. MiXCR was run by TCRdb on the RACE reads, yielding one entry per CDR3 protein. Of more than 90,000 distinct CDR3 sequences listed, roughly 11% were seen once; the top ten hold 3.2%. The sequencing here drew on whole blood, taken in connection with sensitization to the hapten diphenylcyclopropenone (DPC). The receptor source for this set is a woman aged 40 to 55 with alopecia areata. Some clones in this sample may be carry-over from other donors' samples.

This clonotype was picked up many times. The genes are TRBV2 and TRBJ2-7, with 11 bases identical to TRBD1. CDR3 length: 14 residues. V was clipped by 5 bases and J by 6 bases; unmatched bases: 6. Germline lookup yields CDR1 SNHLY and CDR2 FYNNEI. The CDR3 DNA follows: TGTGCCAGCAGTACCGGGACAGGGGGACGCGAGCAGTACTTC. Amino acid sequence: CASSTGTGGREQYF.

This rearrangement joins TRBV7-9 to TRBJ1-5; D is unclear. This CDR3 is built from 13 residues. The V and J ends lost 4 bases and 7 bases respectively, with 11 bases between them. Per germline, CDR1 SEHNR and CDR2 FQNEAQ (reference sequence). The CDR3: CASSWGGSQPQHF. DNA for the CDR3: TGTGCCAGCAGCTGGGGAGGGAGCCAGCCCCAGCATTTT.

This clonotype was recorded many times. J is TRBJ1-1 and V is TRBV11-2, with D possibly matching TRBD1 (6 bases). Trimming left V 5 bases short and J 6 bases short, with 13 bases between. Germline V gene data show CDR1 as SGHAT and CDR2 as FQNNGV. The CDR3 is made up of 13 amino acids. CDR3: CASSPTGIPEAFF. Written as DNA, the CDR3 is TGTGCCAGCAGCCCTACAGGGATCCCTGAAGCTTTCTTT. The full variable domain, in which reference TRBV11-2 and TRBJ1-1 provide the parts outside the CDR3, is EAGVAQSPRYKIIEKRQSVAFWCNPISGHATLYWYQQILGQGPKLLIQFQNNGVVDDSQLPKDRFSAERLKGVDSTLKIQPAKLEDSAVYLCASSPTGIPEAFFGQGTRLTVV.

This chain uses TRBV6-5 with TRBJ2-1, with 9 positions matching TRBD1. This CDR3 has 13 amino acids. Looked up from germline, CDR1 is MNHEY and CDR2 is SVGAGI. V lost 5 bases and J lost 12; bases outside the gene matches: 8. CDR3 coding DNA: TGTGCCAGCAGTCCCCCTGGGGGACAGGGGCAGTTCTTC. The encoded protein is CASSPPGGQGQFF.

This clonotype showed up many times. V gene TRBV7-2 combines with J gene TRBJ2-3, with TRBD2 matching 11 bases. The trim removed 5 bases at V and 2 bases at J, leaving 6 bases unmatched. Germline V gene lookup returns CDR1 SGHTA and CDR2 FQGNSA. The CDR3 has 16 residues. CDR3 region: CASSQPSGGPTDTQYF. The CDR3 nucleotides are TGTGCCAGCAGCCAACCTAGCGGGGGGCCCACAGATACGCAGTATTTT. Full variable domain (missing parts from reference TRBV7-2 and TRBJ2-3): GAGVSQSPSNKVTEKGKDVELRCDPISGHTALYWYRQSLGQGLEFLIYFQGNSAPDKSGLPSDRFSAERTGGSVSTLTIQRTQQEDSAVYLCASSQPSGGPTDTQYFGPGTRLTVL.

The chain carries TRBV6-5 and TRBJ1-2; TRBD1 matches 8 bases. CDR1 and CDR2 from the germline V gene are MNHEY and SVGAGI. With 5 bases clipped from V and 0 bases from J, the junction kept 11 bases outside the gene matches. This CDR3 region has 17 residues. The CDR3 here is CASSGGGQVLANYGYTF. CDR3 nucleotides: TGTGCCAGCAGTGGAGGGGGACAGGTATTAGCTAACTATGGCTACACCTTC.

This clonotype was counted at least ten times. CDR3 protein: CASSPDPGNTEAFF. CDR3 coding DNA: TGCGCCAGCAGCCCCGACCCAGGGAACACTGAAGCTTTCTTT. The chain joins TRBV5-1 to TRBJ1-1; D is unresolved. Germline-derived CDR1 and CDR2 are SGHRS and YFSETQ. This CDR3 has 14 amino acids. V lost 4 bases and J 1 base, leaving 11 bases between the germline ends. The complete variable domain, with remaining parts taken from reference TRBV5-1 and TRBJ1-1, reads KAGVTQTPRYLIKTRGQQVTLSCSPISGHRSVSWYQQTPGQGLQFLFEYFSETQRNKGNFPGRFSGRQFSNSRSEMNVSTLELGDSALYLCASSPDPGNTEAFFGQGTRLTVV.

The CDR3 loop reads CSVTDRDQPQHF. The CDR3 nucleotides are TGCAGCGTGACCGACAGGGATCAGCCCCAGCATTTT. This rearrangement joins TRBV29-1 to TRBJ1-5; TRBD1 matches 7 bases. Germline CDR1 reads SQVTM; CDR2 reads ANQGSEA. The CDR3 is made up of 12 amino acids. Trimming cost V 6 bases and J 5 bases; bases outside gene matches: 4.

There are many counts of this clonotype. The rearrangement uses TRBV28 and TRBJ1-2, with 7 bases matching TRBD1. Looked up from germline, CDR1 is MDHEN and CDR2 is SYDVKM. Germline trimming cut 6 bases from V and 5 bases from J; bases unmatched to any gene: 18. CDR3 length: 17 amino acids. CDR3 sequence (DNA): TGTGCCAGCAGGGGGCCAGCGGTGTCGGGACAGTTTTATGGCTACACCTTC. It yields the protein CASRGPAVSGQFYGYTF.

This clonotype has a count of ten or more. The CDR3 DNA sequence: TGTGCCACCCCCGATGGACGATATGGCAATCAGCCCCAGCATTTT. Protein sequence: CATPDGRYGNQPQHF. V usage is TRBV27 and J usage is TRBJ1-5; D is ambiguous. The V end was cut by 10 bases, the J end by 2 bases, with 18 bases between. CDR3 length: 15 residues. Germline CDR1 reads MNHEY; CDR2 reads SMNVEV (reference sequence).

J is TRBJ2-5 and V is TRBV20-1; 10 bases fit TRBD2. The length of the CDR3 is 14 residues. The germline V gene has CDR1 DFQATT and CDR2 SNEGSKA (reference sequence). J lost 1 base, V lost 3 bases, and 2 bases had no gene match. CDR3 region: CSARSGRVQETQYF. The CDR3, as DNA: TGCAGTGCTAGGAGCGGGAGGGTCCAAGAGACCCAGTACTTC.

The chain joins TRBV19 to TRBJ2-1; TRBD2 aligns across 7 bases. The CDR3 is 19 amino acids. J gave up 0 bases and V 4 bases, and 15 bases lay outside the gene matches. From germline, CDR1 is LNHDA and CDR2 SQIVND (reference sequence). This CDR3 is CASSSGGNGGTRSYNEQFF. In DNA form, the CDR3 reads TGTGCCAGTAGTAGCGGTGGGAACGGGGGGACGCGCTCCTACAATGAGCAGTTCTTC.

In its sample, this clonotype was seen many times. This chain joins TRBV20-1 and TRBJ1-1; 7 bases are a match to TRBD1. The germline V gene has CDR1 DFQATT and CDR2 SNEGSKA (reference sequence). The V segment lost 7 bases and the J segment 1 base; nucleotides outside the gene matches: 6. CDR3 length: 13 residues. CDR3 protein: CSGGGGRNTEAFF. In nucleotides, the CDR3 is TGCAGTGGGGGAGGGGGCAGGAACACTGAAGCTTTCTTT.

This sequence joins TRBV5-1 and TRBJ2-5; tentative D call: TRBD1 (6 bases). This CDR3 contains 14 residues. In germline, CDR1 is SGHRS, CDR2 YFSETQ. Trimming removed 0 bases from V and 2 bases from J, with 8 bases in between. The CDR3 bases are TGCGCCAGCAGCTTGGAAGGGGGACAAGAGACCCAGTACTTC. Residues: CASSLEGGQETQYF.

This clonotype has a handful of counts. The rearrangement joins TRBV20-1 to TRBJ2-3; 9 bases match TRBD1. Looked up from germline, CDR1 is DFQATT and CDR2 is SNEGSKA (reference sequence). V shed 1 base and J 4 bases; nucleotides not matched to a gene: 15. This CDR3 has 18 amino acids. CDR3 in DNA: TGCAGTGCTAGAGTTGGCGGGATGGGACAGGGTAGCCCAGATACGCAGTATTTT. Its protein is CSARVGGMGQGSPDTQYF.

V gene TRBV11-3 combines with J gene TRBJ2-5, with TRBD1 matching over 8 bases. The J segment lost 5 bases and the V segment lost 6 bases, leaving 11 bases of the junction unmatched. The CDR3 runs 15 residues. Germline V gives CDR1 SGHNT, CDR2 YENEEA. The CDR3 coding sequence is TGTGCCAGCAGTCCCGGACAGGGCCTATTGGAGACCCAGTACTTC. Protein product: CASSPGQGLLETQYF.

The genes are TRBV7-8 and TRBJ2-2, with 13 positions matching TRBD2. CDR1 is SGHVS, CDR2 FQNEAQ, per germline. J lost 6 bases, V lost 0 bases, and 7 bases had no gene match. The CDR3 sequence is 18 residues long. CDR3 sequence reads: CASSLALLAGGQAGELFF. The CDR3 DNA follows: TGTGCCAGCAGCTTAGCCCTACTAGCGGGGGGGCAGGCCGGGGAGCTGTTTTTT.

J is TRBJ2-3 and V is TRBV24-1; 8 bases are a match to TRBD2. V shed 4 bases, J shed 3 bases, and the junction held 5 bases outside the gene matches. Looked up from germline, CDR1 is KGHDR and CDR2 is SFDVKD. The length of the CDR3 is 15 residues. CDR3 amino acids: CATSETASGTDTQYF. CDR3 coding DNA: TGTGCCACCAGTGAAACAGCTAGCGGGACAGATACGCAGTATTTT.

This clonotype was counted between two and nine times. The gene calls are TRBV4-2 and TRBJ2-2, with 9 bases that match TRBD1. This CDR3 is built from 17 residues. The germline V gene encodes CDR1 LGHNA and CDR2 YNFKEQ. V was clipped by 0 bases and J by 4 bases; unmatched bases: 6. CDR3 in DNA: TGTGCCAGCAGCCAAGAGGGACAGGGCTCGTTCACCGGGGAGCTGTTTTTT. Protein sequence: CASSQEGQGSFTGELFF.

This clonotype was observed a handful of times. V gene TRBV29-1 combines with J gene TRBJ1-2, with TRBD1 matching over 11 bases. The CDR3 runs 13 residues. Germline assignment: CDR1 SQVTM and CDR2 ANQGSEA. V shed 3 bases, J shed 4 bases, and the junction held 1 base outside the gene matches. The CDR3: CSVDGQGAYGYTF. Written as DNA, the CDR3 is TGCAGCGTTGACGGACAGGGGGCCTATGGCTACACCTTC.

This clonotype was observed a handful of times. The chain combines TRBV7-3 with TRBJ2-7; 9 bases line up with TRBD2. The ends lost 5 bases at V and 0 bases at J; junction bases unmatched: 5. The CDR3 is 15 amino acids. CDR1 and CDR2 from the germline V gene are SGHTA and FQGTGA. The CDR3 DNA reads TGTGCCAGCAGCACTCTAGCGGGGAGCTCCTACGAGCAGTACTTC. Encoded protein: CASSTLAGSSYEQYF.

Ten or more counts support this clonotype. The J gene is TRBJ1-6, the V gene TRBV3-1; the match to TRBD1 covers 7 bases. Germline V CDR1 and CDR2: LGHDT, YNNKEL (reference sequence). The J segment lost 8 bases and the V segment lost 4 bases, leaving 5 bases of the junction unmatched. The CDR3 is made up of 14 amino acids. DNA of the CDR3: TGTGCCAGCAGCCTCAAGGGGGCGGATTCACCCCTCCACTTT. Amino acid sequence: CASSLKGADSPLHF.

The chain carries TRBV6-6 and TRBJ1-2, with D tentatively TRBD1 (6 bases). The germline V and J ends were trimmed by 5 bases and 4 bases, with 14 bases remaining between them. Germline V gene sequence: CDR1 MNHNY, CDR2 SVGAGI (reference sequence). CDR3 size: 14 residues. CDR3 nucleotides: TGTGCCAGCAGTCTTCACAGGGAGTCCTATGGCTACACCTTC. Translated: CASSLHRESYGYTF.

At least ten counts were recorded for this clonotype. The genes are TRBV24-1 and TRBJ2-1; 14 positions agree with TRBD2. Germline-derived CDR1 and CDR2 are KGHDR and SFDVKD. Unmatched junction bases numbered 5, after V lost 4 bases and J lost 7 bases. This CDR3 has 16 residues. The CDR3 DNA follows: TGTGCCACCAGTGACCCCGGACTAGCGGGGGGAAATGAGCAGTTCTTC. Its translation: CATSDPGLAGGNEQFF.

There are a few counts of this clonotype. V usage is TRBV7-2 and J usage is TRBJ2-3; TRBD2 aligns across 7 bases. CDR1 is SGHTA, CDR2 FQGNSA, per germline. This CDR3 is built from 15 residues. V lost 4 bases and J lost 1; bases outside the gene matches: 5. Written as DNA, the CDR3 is TGTGCCAGCAGCTACACTAGCGCCCGCACAGATACGCAGTATTTT. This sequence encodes CASSYTSARTDTQYF.

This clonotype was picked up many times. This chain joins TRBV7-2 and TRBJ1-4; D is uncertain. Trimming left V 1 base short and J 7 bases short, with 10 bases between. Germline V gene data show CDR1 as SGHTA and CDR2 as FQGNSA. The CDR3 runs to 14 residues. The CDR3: CASSLELVSEKLFF. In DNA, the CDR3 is TGTGCCAGCAGCTTAGAGCTCGTCTCTGAAAAACTGTTTTTT. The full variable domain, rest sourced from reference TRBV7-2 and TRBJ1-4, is GAGVSQSPSNKVTEKGKDVELRCDPISGHTALYWYRQSLGQGLEFLIYFQGNSAPDKSGLPSDRFSAERTGGSVSTLTIQRTQQEDSAVYLCASSLELVSEKLFFGSGTQLSVL.

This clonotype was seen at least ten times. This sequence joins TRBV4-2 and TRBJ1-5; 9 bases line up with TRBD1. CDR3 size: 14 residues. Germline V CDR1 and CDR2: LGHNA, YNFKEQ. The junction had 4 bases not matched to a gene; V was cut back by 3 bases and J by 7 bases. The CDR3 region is CASSQATGGQPQHF. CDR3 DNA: TGTGCCAGCAGCCAGGCGACAGGGGGGCAGCCCCAGCATTTT.